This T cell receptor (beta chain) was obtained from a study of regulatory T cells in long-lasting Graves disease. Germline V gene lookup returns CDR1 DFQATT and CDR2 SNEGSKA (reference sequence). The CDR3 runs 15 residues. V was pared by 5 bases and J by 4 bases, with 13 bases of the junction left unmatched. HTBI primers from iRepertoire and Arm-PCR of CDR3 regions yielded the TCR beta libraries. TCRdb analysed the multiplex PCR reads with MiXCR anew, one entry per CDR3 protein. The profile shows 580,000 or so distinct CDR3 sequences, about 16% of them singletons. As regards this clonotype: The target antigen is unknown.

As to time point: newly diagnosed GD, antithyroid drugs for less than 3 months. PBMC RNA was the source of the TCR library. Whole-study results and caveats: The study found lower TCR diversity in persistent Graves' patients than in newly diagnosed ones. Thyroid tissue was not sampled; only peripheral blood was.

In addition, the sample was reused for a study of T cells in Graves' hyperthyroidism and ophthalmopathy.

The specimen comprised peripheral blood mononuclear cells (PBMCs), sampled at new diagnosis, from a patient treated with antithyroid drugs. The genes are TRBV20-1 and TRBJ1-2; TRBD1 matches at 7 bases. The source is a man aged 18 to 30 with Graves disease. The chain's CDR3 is CSAHPPASGGYGYTF. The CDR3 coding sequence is TGCAGTGCTCACCCGCCCGCCTCAGGGGGCTATGGCTACACCTTC.